The rows below give T cell receptor beta chains drawn from one sample of a study of CD4+ T cells in melanoma. Profiled with immunoSEQ multiplex PCR; TCRdb holds only in-frame clones, not every one. The sample carries a few thousand clones, under 75% recorded once. Specimen: cells from a culture (not recorded whether cultured in vitro). Receptors originate from a human donor with melanoma. Each CDR3 is given with its conserved first and last residue. The order of the fields is CDR3 protein, CDR3 DNA, clone size, V gene, J gene, D gene. D genes are given only for firm matches. Clone size is given for some rows only: seen once, a few or many times, or a class if the clone is expanded.

CDR3: CASREGETRAYSNQPQHF; DNA: TGTGCCAGTAGAGAGGGGGAAACCAGAGCGTATAGCAATCAGCCCCAGCATTTT; size: .; V: TRBV19; J: TRBJ1-5; D: .
CDR3: CASSPYRDRLTEAFF; DNA: TGTGCCAGCAGTCCTTACCGGGACAGACTGACTGAAGCTTTCTTT; size: .; V: TRBV28; J: TRBJ1-1; D: TRBD1
CDR3: CASSQEGTGVYGYTF; DNA: TGCGCCAGCAGCCAAGAGGGGACAGGCGTCTATGGCTACACCTTC; size: .; V: TRBV4-1; J: TRBJ1-2; D: TRBD1
CDR3: CASSLAQGASRATQYF; DNA: TGTGCCAGCAGCTTAGCGCAGGGGGCCTCTCGAGCTACGCAGTATTTT; size: once; V: TRBV7-2; J: TRBJ2-3; D: TRBD1
CDR3: CASSLGMDGGYGYTF; DNA: TGTGCCAGCAGTTTAGGGATGGATGGGGGCTATGGCTACACCTTC; size: once; V: TRBV27; J: TRBJ1-2; D: .
CDR3: CASSFTRGLTYNEQFF; DNA: TGTGCCAGCAGTTTCACCCGGGGACTAACCTACAATGAGCAGTTCTTC; size: .; V: TRBV27; J: TRBJ2-1; D: TRBD2
CDR3: CASSPLAGGKTGELFF; DNA: TGTGCCAGCAGCCCCCTAGCGGGGGGTAAAACCGGGGAGCTGTTTTTT; size: .; V: TRBV4-2; J: TRBJ2-2; D: TRBD2
CDR3: CASKQSQGFEQYF; DNA: TGTGCCAGCAAACAAAGCCAGGGGTTTGAGCAGTACTTC; size: .; V: TRBV27; J: TRBJ2-7; D: .
CDR3: CATGRGLGNTIYF; DNA: TGTGCCACTGGCAGGGGGTTGGGAAACACCATATATTTT; size: .; V: TRBV24-1; J: TRBJ1-3; D: TRBD1
CDR3: CASSPRDIINYGYTF; DNA: TGTGCCAGCAGCCCCCGGGACATAATTAACTATGGCTACACCTTC; size: .; V: TRBV7-2; J: TRBJ1-2; D: .
CDR3: CASSVETKRGGRDTQYF; DNA: TGTGCCAGCAGTGTTGAAACGAAGCGGGGGGGCCGTGATACGCAGTATTTT; size: .; V: TRBV2; J: TRBJ2-3; D: TRBD2
CDR3: CASSLNSEETQYF; DNA: TGTGCCAGCAGCTTGAACAGCGAGGAGACCCAGTACTTC; size: once; V: TRBV5-4; J: TRBJ2-5; D: .
CDR3: CASRATSNQPQHF; DNA: TGTGCCAGCAGGGCGACAAGCAATCAGCCCCAGCATTTT; size: .; V: TRBV2; J: TRBJ1-5; D: .